These 24 T cell receptor beta chains originate from one sample sequenced in a study of blood T cell repertoires in COVID-19. Produced via immunoSEQ multiplex PCR; TCRdb's table is partial and in-frame only. The sample comprises a few hundred thousand clones, less than 90% of which are singletons, and around 4.2% rests with the top ten. The sample comprised peripheral blood. The source is a man in his 60s with acute or convalescent COVID-19.

In its sample, this clone was seen once. This sequence joins TRBV18 and TRBJ2-7; TRBD2 matches 7 bases. V lost 0 bases and J lost 7; bases outside the gene matches: 9. This CDR3 comprises 15 residues. Germline V CDR1 and CDR2: KGHSH, LQKENI. The CDR3 DNA follows: TGTGCCAGCTCACCACCAGCGGGGAACCCTAGGGAGCAGTACTTC. Its protein product is CASSPPAGNPREQYF.

The gene calls are TRBV5-6 and TRBJ2-1; TRBD2 agrees at 10 bases. This CDR3 comprises 16 residues. Losses at the gene ends were 0 bases for V and 9 bases for J; bases not matched to a gene: 9. In germline, CDR1 is SGHDT, CDR2 YYEEEE. In DNA form, the CDR3 reads TGTGCCAGCAGCTTGGGAGGAGCGGGGGGGCCCAGTGAGCAGTTCTTC. Encoded protein: CASSLGGAGGPSEQFF.

The chain couples TRBV7-8 to TRBJ2-1; 12 bases match TRBD2. V trimming: 2 bases; J trimming: 0 bases; junction bases outside the gene matches: 5. In germline, CDR1 is SGHVS, CDR2 FQNEAQ. This CDR3 comprises 18 residues. CDR3 amino acids: CASSLSLAGGDSYNEQFF. CDR3 sequence (DNA): TGTGCCAGCAGCTTAAGCCTAGCGGGGGGGGACTCCTACAATGAGCAGTTCTTC.

The chain employs TRBV28 and TRBJ2-5; 10 nucleotides match TRBD1. With 5 bases clipped from V and 5 bases from J, the junction kept 11 bases outside the gene matches. Germline V gives CDR1 MDHEN, CDR2 SYDVKM. This CDR3 has 16 residues. In DNA, the CDR3 is TGTGCCAGCAGTCGCTTCCGGGACAGGGGCTTCGAGACCCAGTACTTC. Protein product: CASSRFRDRGFETQYF.

This sequence joins TRBV28 and TRBJ2-5, with 9 bases matching TRBD1. Per the germline V gene, CDR1 is MDHEN and CDR2 is SYDVKM. With V trimmed by 6 bases and J by 14 bases, 13 bases remained unmatched. This CDR3 comprises 13 residues. This CDR3 reads CASSLMDRGEAYF. CDR3 DNA sequence: TGTGCCAGCAGCCTAATGGACAGGGGAGAGGCTTACTTC.

The rearrangement uses TRBV15 and TRBJ1-1, with 8 bases fitting TRBD1. The CDR3 extends over 16 amino acids. The germline gives CDR1 LNHNV, CDR2 YYDKDF (reference sequence). Germline trimming cut 0 bases from V and 3 bases from J; bases unmatched to any gene: 6. The CDR3 coding sequence is TGTGCCACCAGCAGAGATAGAGGGACAGGCGACACTGAAGCTTTCTTT. As protein: CATSRDRGTGDTEAFF.

The chain uses TRBV9 and TRBJ1-1, with D unclear. This CDR3 is built from 14 residues. Trimming left V 4 bases short and J 4 bases short, with 14 bases between. Germline CDR1 reads SGDLS; CDR2 reads YYNGEE. The CDR3, as DNA: TGTGCCAGCAGCCCGGGAGTCATGGGCACTGAAGCTTTCTTT. This gives the protein CASSPGVMGTEAFF.

This rearrangement joins TRBV18 to TRBJ1-2; a possible D gene is TRBD1 (5 bases). This CDR3 comprises 16 residues. V lost 3 bases and J 0 bases, leaving 14 bases between the germline ends. Looked up from germline, CDR1 is KGHSH and CDR2 is LQKENI. The CDR3 region is CASSPSRGVPNYGYTF. CDR3 nucleotides: TGTGCCAGCTCACCCTCCCGGGGGGTCCCTAACTATGGCTACACCTTC.

This clone was found once. The rearrangement joins TRBV25-1 to TRBJ1-1; 12 nucleotides agree with TRBD1. The CDR3 has 18 residues. V was clipped by 5 bases and J by 3 bases; unmatched bases: 13. Looked up from germline, CDR1 is MGHDK and CDR2 is SYGVNS. CDR3 in DNA: TGTGCCAGCAGTCGCCGGGGGGACAGGGGGCGTTGGGACACTGAAGCTTTCTTT. It codes for CASSRRGDRGRWDTEAFF.

This clone was detected a few times. V gene TRBV28 combines with J gene TRBJ2-1; a weak D match, TRBD2 (7 bases). Trimming cost V 8 bases and J 1 base, with 21 bases left between them. The CDR3 loop spans 17 amino acids. The germline gives CDR1 MDHEN, CDR2 SYDVKM. The CDR3 DNA is TGTGCCAGCCCTACCCTTTCACAGGGAGGGTCCTACAATGAGCAGTTCTTC. Translating gives CASPTLSQGGSYNEQFF.

About this clone: One end of the junction is discordant with germline, which a read error may explain. The genes are TRBV12-3 or TRBV12-4 and TRBJ1-2; D possibly corresponds to TRBD1 (6 bases). CDR3 length: 11 amino acids. The CDR3 DNA sequence: TGTGCCAGCAGTTCGACAGGTCGGAGTTTCTTC. This encodes CASSSTGRSFF.

V usage is TRBV9 and J usage is TRBJ2-3; D might be TRBD1 (7 bases). This CDR3 is built from 17 residues. Trimming pared 0 bases from V and 4 bases from J, leaving 18 bases between. Germline lookup yields CDR1 SGDLS and CDR2 YYNGEE. In DNA, the CDR3 is TGTGCCAGCAGCGTAGGCTATAGCAGGGGGGAAGCAGATACGCAGTATTTT. Encoded protein: CASSVGYSRGEADTQYF.

The chain is built from TRBV7-2 and TRBJ1-3, with D maybe TRBD1 (6 bases). V was cut by 4 bases and J by 4 bases, with 11 bases left in between. Looked up from germline, CDR1 is SGHTA and CDR2 is FQGNSA. This CDR3 has 14 amino acids. The CDR3 sequence: CASSSGVPGNTIYF. The CDR3 bases are TGTGCCAGCAGCTCAGGGGTACCGGGAAACACCATATATTTT. Drawing the rest from reference TRBV7-2 and TRBJ1-3, the complete variable domain is GAGVSQSPSNKVTEKGKDVELRCDPISGHTALYWYRQSLGQGLEFLIYFQGNSAPDKSGLPSDRFSAERTGGSVSTLTIQRTQQEDSAVYLCASSSGVPGNTIYFGEGSWLTVV.

The chain carries TRBV6-2 or TRBV6-3 and TRBJ2-2; perhaps TRBD1 as D (6 bases). The CDR3 is made up of 15 amino acids. CDR1 is MNHEY, CDR2 SVGEGT, per germline. Trimming pared 2 bases from V and 1 base from J, leaving 8 bases between. DNA of the CDR3: TGTGCCAGCAGTTACCTGGGACAGAACACCGGGGAGCTGTTTTTT. Encoded protein: CASSYLGQNTGELFF.

The chain recombines TRBV10-3 with TRBJ2-1; the D is unclear. CDR1 is ENHRY and CDR2 is SYGVKD in the germline V gene. V was pared by 2 bases and J by 8 bases, with 10 bases between. The CDR3 sequence is 13 residues long. Here the CDR3 DNA reads TGTGCCATCAGTGAGCCTAACCCCCATGAGCAGTTCTTC. Translated, it gives CAISEPNPHEQFF.

The chain joins TRBV5-4 to TRBJ2-7; weak D call: TRBD2 (5 bases). V dropped 1 base and J dropped 0 bases, with 8 bases sitting between them. CDR1 SGHNT and CDR2 YYREEE come from the germline V gene (reference sequence). This CDR3 is built from 14 residues. CDR3 loop: CASSLQRSSYEQYF. CDR3 nucleotides: TGTGCCAGCAGCTTGCAGCGGAGCTCCTACGAGCAGTACTTC.

The rearrangement joins TRBV19 to TRBJ1-2, with 10 bases aligning to TRBD1. Germline CDR1 is LNHDA and CDR2 is SQIVND (reference sequence). Unmatched junction bases numbered 8, after V lost 5 bases and J lost 8 bases. The CDR3 covers 14 residues. The CDR3 DNA is TGTGCCAGTAGTGACAGGGGGCGACGGCTAGGCTACACCTTC. Residues: CASSDRGRRLGYTF. Based on the CDR3 plus reference TRBV19 and TRBJ1-2, the full variable domain is DGGITQSPKYLFRKEGQNVTLSCEQNLNHDAMYWYRQDPGQGLRLIYYSQIVNDFQKGDIAEGYSVSREKKESFPLTVTSAQKNPTAFYLCASSDRGRRLGYTFGSGTRLTVV.

The chain couples TRBV11-2 to TRBJ2-1; D perhaps matches TRBD1 (6 bases). The CDR3 runs 15 residues. Trimming stripped 0 bases from V and 0 bases from J, with 6 bases between. Germline CDR1 and CDR2: SGHAT and FQNNGV. CDR3 residues: CASSLDRGSYNEQFF. Here the CDR3 DNA reads TGTGCCAGCAGCTTAGACAGGGGCTCCTACAATGAGCAGTTCTTC.

V is TRBV20-1 and J is TRBJ1-1, with D tentatively TRBD1 (6 bases). Deletions cut 6 bases from V and 6 bases from J, with 11 bases between. The CDR3 is 11 residues long. The germline V gene encodes CDR1 DFQATT and CDR2 SNEGSKA (reference sequence). CDR3 sequence: CSASRQAEAFF. The CDR3 DNA sequence: TGCAGTGCCAGCCGACAGGCTGAAGCTTTCTTT.

The chain employs TRBV28 and TRBJ2-2; 13 bases agree with TRBD2. The V gene's germline CDR1 is MDHEN and CDR2 SYDVKM. Trimming took 7 bases from V and 8 from J; bases not matched to a gene: 16. The CDR3 is made up of 18 amino acids. The CDR3 sequence: CASTPQGVTSGRPGELFF. As DNA, the CDR3 is TGTGCCAGCACTCCCCAGGGAGTGACTAGCGGGAGGCCTGGGGAGCTGTTTTTT.

The V and J genes are TRBV5-4 and TRBJ2-3; 8 bases match TRBD2. CDR1 and CDR2 from the germline V gene are SGHNT and YYREEE (reference sequence). This CDR3 is 18 amino acids long. V trimming: 1 base; J trimming: 1 base; junction bases outside the gene matches: 11. The DNA for the CDR3 is TGTGCCAGCAGCTTGTTATTACGGGGGGGCCGCGGCACAGATACGCAGTATTTT. Translated, it gives CASSLLLRGGRGTDTQYF.

This clone came up once. The chain is built from TRBV6-5 and TRBJ1-2; no clear D gene. V was pared by 6 bases and J by 3 bases, with 14 bases between. Looked up from germline, CDR1 is MNHEY and CDR2 is SVGAGI. The CDR3 loop spans 14 amino acids. The DNA for the CDR3 is TGTGCCAGCAGCTCCGACGGGATTCACTATGGCTACACCTTC. Its translation is CASSSDGIHYGYTF.

The chain carries TRBV5-8 and TRBJ2-5; tentative D call: TRBD1 (6 bases). In germline, CDR1 is SGHTS, CDR2 YDEGEE. The length of the CDR3 is 15 residues. Trimming removed 2 bases at V and 2 bases at J, with 13 bases between. CDR3 sequence reads: CASSLSTGIQETQYF. Here the CDR3 DNA reads TGTGCCAGCAGCTTATCTACAGGGATTCAAGAGACCCAGTACTTC.

The genes are TRBV12-2 and TRBJ2-6; the DNA was not compared with TRBD2, the D call given in the table. TRBV12-2 is described as a pseudogene. This CDR3 contains 15 residues. This CDR3 reads CASRPPLPGANVLTF. The CDR3 nucleotides read TGTGCAAGTCGCCCCCCTCTCCCTGGGGCCAACGTCCTGACTTTC.